These T cell receptor beta chains were read from a single sample in a study of regulatory T cells in long-lasting Graves disease. MiXCR, run by TCRdb on the multiplex PCR reads, gives a single entry per CDR3 protein. Found here are hundreds of thousands of distinct CDR3 sequences, about 20% of them singletons; the top ten hold approximately 14%. Sequencing used peripheral blood mononuclear cells (PBMCs), obtained when the disease was refractory, from a patient treated with antithyroid drugs. The receptors shown here come from a female donor with Graves disease. The CDR3 runs from the conserved cysteine through the conserved F or W. A D gene is named only where the DNA matches it firmly. Size tells how often a clone was seen (once, few, many) or the class of an expanded clone, and some rows leave it out.

TRBV2	TRBJ2-3	TRBD2	few	CASRRLADTQYF	TGTGCCAGCAGGAGACTAGCGGATACGCAGTATTTT
TRBV5-1	TRBJ2-7	TRBD2	few	CASSPSLRLAGVVNEQYF	TGCGCCAGCAGCCCAAGCCTAAGACTAGCGGGAGTCGTCAACGAGCAGTACTTC
TRBV11-3	TRBJ2-7	TRBD2	.	CASSLPTSGLAGVYEQYF	TGTGCCAGCAGCTTACCCACCTCGGGACTAGCGGGAGTCTACGAGCAGTACTTC
TRBV5-1	TRBJ1-1	.	few	CASSLEPGRVNTEAFF	TGCGCCAGCAGCTTGGAACCGGGACGGGTGAACACTGAAGCTTTCTTT
TRBV6-1	TRBJ2-7	.	many	CASSDWVDEQYF	TGTGCCAGCAGTGATTGGGTGGACGAGCAGTACTTC
TRBV19	TRBJ2-7	.	.	CASSSYLDYEQYF	TGTGCCAGTAGTTCTTACCTCGATTACGAGCAGTACTTC
TRBV5-1	TRBJ2-7	.	.	CASTPLRQSYEQYF	TGCGCCAGCACCCCCTTACGACAGAGCTACGAGCAGTACTTC
TRBV11-2	TRBJ1-5	.	few	CASSTRSLQGHPWDQPQHF	TGTGCCAGCAGCACTAGGAGCCTCCAGGGCCATCCCTGGGATCAGCCCCAGCATTTT
TRBV20-1	TRBJ1-1	.	many	CSARVAVLTEAFF	TGCAGTGCTAGAGTTGCGGTTTTAACTGAAGCTTTCTTT
TRBV12-3/TRBV12-4	TRBJ1-2	.	many	CASIPGPGSYGYTF	TGTGCCAGCATTCCTGGGCCGGGGAGCTATGGCTACACCTTC
TRBV19	TRBJ1-2	.	many	CASSKGQPYGYTF	TGTGCCAGTAGTAAAGGACAGCCGTATGGCTACACCTTC
TRBV19	TRBJ1-5	.	few	CASSLGPGDNQPQHF	TGTGCCAGTAGTTTAGGCCCAGGGGATAATCAGCCCCAGCATTTT
TRBV18	TRBJ1-4	.	few	CASSPGNEKLFF	TGTGCCAGCTCACCCGGGAATGAAAAACTGTTTTTT
TRBV5-1	TRBJ1-1	.	.	CASSLGEEAFF	TGCGCCAGCAGCTTGGGGGAAGAAGCTTTCTTT
TRBV20-1	TRBJ1-1	.	few	CSAPRGAGTEAFF	TGCAGTGCTCCCCGGGGGGCGGGCACTGAAGCTTTCTTT
TRBV5-1	TRBJ1-4	.	few	CASSQRPNLGHEKLFF	TGCGCCAGCAGCCAAAGACCGAATCTGGGGCATGAAAAACTGTTTTTT
TRBV20-1	TRBJ1-6	.	few	CSARDSTVYNSPLHF	TGCAGTGCTAGAGACTCGACAGTCTATAATTCACCCCTCCACTTT
TRBV25-1	TRBJ2-5	.	.	CASNSRGETQYF	TGTGCCAGCAATAGTAGGGGAGAGACCCAGTACTTC
TRBV20-1	TRBJ2-7	.	.	CSARETTGYEQYF	TGCAGTGCTAGAGAGACTACAGGCTACGAGCAGTACTTC
TRBV28	TRBJ2-2	TRBD1	many	CASSNFIFDRGNTGELFF	TGTGCCAGCAGTAATTTTATCTTCGACAGGGGAAACACCGGGGAGCTGTTTTTT
TRBV5-5	TRBJ1-1	.	many	CASTPLQGEAEAFF	TGTGCCAGCACCCCCCTACAGGGTGAGGCTGAAGCTTTCTTT
TRBV25-1	TRBJ2-7	.	many	CASSELGLDEQYF	TGTGCCAGCAGTGAATTAGGTCTAGACGAGCAGTACTTC
TRBV7-2	TRBJ1-4	.	many	CASSKKGGGVRSEKLFF	TGTGCCAGCAGCAAAAAGGGGGGCGGGGTTCGTTCGGAAAAACTGTTTTTT
TRBV29-1	TRBJ2-7	.	.	CSCRNGAYEQYF	TGCAGCTGCCGGAACGGAGCCTACGAGCAGTACTTC
TRBV18	TRBJ1-2	.	few	CASSPRQEPNYGYTF	TGTGCCAGCTCACCAAGACAGGAACCTAACTATGGCTACACCTTC
TRBV28	TRBJ2-7	.	many	CASSNPGLTGYEQYF	TGTGCCAGCAGTAATCCGGGACTCACGGGCTACGAGCAGTACTTC
TRBV4-1	TRBJ2-7	TRBD2	.	CASSQLTASGIDEQYF	TGCGCCAGCAGCCAATTGACGGCTAGCGGGATCGACGAGCAGTACTTC
TRBV6-5	TRBJ2-7	TRBD2	.	CASSYLAGDSYEQYF	TGTGCCAGCAGTTACCTAGCGGGAGACTCCTACGAGCAGTACTTC
TRBV29-1	TRBJ1-1	TRBD1	many	CSVDVDRVRGLRTEAFF	TGCAGCGTTGATGTTGACAGGGTGCGAGGATTACGAACTGAAGCTTTCTTT
TRBV28	TRBJ2-3	TRBD2	many	CASSSLAGVTTDTQYF	TGTGCCAGCAGTTCACTAGCGGGGGTCACCACAGATACGCAGTATTTT
TRBV6-1	TRBJ1-1	.	once	CAAQVRAPRKMDTEAFF	TGTGCCGCCCAGGTCAGGGCACCGCGGAAGATGGACACTGAAGCTTTTTTT
TRBV7-3	TRBJ1-2	.	few	CASSLTGDSVYGYTF	TGTGCCAGCAGCTTAACAGGGGATTCCGTCTATGGCTACACCTTC
TRBV7-2	TRBJ1-6	.	.	CASSLRGEGSPLHF	TGTGCCAGCAGCCTAAGGGGAGAAGGATCACCCCTCCACTTT
TRBV2	TRBJ1-5	TRBD1	many	CASRYRQGTPQPQHF	TGTGCCAGCAGGTATAGACAGGGAACCCCTCAGCCCCAGCATTTT
TRBV6-6	TRBJ2-7	.	few	CASSYSVTLTYEQYF	TGTGCCAGCAGTTACTCGGTGACGCTAACCTACGAGCAGTACTTC
TRBV28	TRBJ2-7	TRBD1	many	CASSLPGQGKSYEQYF	TGTGCCAGCAGTTTACCGGGACAGGGGAAATCCTACGAGCAGTACTTC
TRBV7-2	TRBJ2-1	TRBD1	few	CASSTRTGSSYNEQFF	TGTGCCAGCAGCACCCGGACAGGGAGCTCCTACAATGAGCAGTTCTTC
TRBV2	TRBJ1-3	.	many	CASQGSGNTIYF	TGTGCCAGCCAAGGGTCCGGAAACACCATATATTTT
TRBV28	TRBJ1-4	.	many	CASSFWGKIQRATNEKLFF	TGTGCCAGCAGTTTTTGGGGCAAGATACAGAGAGCAACTAATGAAAAACTGTTTTTT
TRBV9	TRBJ1-1	.	.	CASSAGTGGNTEAFF	TGTGCCAGCAGCGCCGGGACGGGGGGGAACACTGAAGCTTTCTTT
TRBV29-1	TRBJ2-7	TRBD1	.	CSVGGQGSLREQYF	TGCAGCGTTGGGGGACAGGGAAGTCTCCGCGAGCAGTACTTC
TRBV28	TRBJ1-2	.	many	CASTRLQGHYGYTF	TGTGCCAGCACCCGACTACAGGGACACTATGGCTACACCTTC
TRBV4-2	TRBJ2-7	TRBD2	.	CASSQDRSGSYEQYF	TGTGCCAGCAGCCAAGATCGGAGCGGGAGCTACGAGCAGTACTTC
TRBV28	TRBJ2-7	.	.	CASTPRTELPREQYF	TGTGCCAGCACCCCTAGGACGGAACTACCCCGGGAGCAGTACTTC
TRBV28	TRBJ1-4	TRBD1	many	CASKVGQGGEKLFF	TGTGCCAGCAAGGTGGGACAGGGAGGGGAAAAACTGTTTTTT
TRBV28	TRBJ1-4	.	many	CASSSLQSGTTNEKLFF	TGTGCCAGCAGTTCGTTACAATCCGGGACAACTAATGAAAAACTGTTTTTT
TRBV28	TRBJ1-6	.	many	CASTFENSPLHF	TGTGCCAGCACCTTCGAGAATTCACCCCTCCACTTT
TRBV3-1	TRBJ2-7	.	.	CASSQPSAYEQYF	TGTGCCAGCAGCCAACCTTCCGCCTACGAGCAGTACTTC